The text below deals with one TCR beta chain. CDR1 MNHEY and CDR2 SVGEGT come from the germline V gene. The CDR3 consists of 14 residues. V was pared by 2 bases and J by 6 bases, with 11 bases between. This sample stems from a study of blood T cell repertoires in COVID-19. Whole-study context: Samples of COVID-19 (acute and convalescent) were obtained from the United States, Italy and Spain.

Those enrolled, adults aged roughly 18 to 90 years, came from 24 US areas. Sequencing used immunoSEQ multiplex PCR; TCRdb keeps in-frame clones, though not all of them. The sample lists approximately 230,000 clones, roughly 79% seen once, with about 15% in the top ten. The chain has TRBV6-2 or TRBV6-3 and TRBJ1-5, with D maybe TRBD1 (5 bases). The receptor's source is a man in his forties who had recovered from COVID-19. The sample consisted of PBMCs or T cells enriched from blood (not recorded which). CDR3 loop: CASSYGGVPQPQHF. The DNA of the CDR3 is TGTGCCAGCAGTTACGGAGGGGTACCTCAGCCCCAGCATTTT.